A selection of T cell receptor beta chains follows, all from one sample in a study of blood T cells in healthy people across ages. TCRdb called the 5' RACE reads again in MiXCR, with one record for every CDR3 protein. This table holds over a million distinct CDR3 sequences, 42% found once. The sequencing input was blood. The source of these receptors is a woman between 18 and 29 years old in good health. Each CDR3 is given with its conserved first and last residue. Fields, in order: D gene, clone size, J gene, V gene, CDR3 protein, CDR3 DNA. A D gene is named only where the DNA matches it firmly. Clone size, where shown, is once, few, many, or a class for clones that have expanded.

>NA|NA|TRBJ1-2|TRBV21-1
CEAVEANYGYTF
TGTGAAGCGGTCGAAGCTAACTATGGCTACACCTTC
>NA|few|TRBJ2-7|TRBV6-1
CASSELWVGGDEQYF
TGTGCCAGCAGTGAACTCTGGGTTGGGGGCGACGAGCAGTACTTC
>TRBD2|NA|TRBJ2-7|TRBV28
CASTPGLAGAYEQYF
TGTGCCAGCACCCCGGGACTAGCGGGGGCCTACGAGCAGTACTTC
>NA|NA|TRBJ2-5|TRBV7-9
CASSSRGQGQETQYF
TGTGCCAGCAGCTCTCGTGGGCAGGGACAAGAGACCCAGTACTTC
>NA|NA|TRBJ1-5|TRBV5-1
CASSLVGPGVQPQHF
TGCGCCAGCAGCTTGGTAGGGCCAGGGGTCCAGCCCCAGCATTTT
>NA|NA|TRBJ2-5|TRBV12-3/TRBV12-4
CASRTMDSRQYF
TGTGCCAGCAGAACTATGGACAGTCGGCAGTACTTC
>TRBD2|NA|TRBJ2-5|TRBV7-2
CASSLVTGTSGETQYF
TGTGCCAGCAGCTTAGTCACCGGGACTAGCGGGGAGACCCAGTACTTC
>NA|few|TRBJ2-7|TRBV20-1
CSALPPDGYEQYF
TGCAGCGCTCTACCTCCAGACGGCTACGAGCAGTACTTC
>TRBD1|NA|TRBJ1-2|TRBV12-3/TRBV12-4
CASSWGQEWYGYTF
TGTGCCAGCAGTTGGGGACAGGAATGGTATGGCTACACCTTC
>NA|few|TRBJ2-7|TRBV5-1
CASSPWDSHYEQYF
TGCGCCAGCAGCCCCTGGGACTCCCACTACGAGCAGTACTTC
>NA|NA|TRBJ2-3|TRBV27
CASRLARAVTDTQYF
TGTGCCAGCAGACTGGCCCGGGCCGTCACAGATACGCAGTATTTT
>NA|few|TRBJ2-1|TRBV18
CASSPPRRDVTVDEQFF
TGTGCCAGCTCACCCCCGCGCCGGGACGTGACGGTCGATGAGCAGTTCTTC
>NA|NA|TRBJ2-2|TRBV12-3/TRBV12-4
CASSMGGRERTGELFF
TGTGCCAGCAGTATGGGGGGGCGCGAACGAACCGGGGAGCTGTTTTTT
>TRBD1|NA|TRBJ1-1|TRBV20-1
CSATKGTVNTEAFF
TGCAGTGCTACCAAGGGGACAGTTAACACTGAAGCTTTCTTT
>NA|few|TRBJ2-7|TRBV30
CAWSATVYEQYF
TGTGCCTGGAGTGCCACTGTCTACGAGCAGTACTTC
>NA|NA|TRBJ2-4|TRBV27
CASSFQGPGNIQYF
TGTGCCAGCAGTTTTCAGGGGCCGGGAAACATTCAGTACTTC
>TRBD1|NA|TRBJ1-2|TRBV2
CASSAQGDGYGYTF
TGTGCCAGCAGTGCCCAGGGGGACGGCTATGGCTACACCTTC
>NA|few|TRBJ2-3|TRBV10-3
CAISESETDTQYF
TGTGCCATCAGTGAGTCTGAAACAGATACGCAGTATTTT
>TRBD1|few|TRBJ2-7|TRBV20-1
CSAREGQSYEQYF
TGCAGTGCTAGAGAGGGACAGTCCTACGAGCAGTACTTC
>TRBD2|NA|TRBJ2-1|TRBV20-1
CSARSLAEAPSYNEQFF
TGCAGTGCTAGGAGTCTAGCGGAGGCCCCCTCCTACAATGAGCAGTTCTTC
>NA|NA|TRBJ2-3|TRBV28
CASSWGWWSPDTQYF
TGTGCCAGCAGTTGGGGGTGGTGGTCACCAGATACGCAGTATTTT
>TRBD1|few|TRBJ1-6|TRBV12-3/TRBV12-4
CASSFVFGQGDSPLHF
TGTGCCAGCAGTTTTGTATTTGGACAGGGGGATTCACCCCTCCACTTT
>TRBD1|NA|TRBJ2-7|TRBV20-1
CSQKGQNTYNEQYF
TGCAGTCAGAAGGGACAGAACACTTACAATGAGCAGTACTTC
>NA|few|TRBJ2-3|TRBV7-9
CASSLISGVDTQYF
TGTGCCAGCAGCTTAATCTCGGGGGTGGATACGCAGTATTTT
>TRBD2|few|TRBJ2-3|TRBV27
CASSLSQGLRTDTQYF
TGTGCCAGCAGTTTATCGCAGGGACTACGCACAGATACGCAGTATTTT
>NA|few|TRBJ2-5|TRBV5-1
CASSPIGTQETQYF
TGCGCCAGCAGCCCGATAGGAACACAAGAGACCCAGTACTTC
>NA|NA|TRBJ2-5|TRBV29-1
CSVALQGSETQYF
TGCAGCGTTGCGTTACAGGGTTCGGAGACCCAGTACTTC
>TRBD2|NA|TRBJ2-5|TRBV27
CASSYSGVGQETQYF
TGTGCCAGCAGTTACAGCGGGGTGGGCCAAGAGACCCAGTACTTC
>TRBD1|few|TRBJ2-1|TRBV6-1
CASSAQRTGFYNEQFF
TGTGCCAGCAGTGCCCAAAGGACAGGGTTTTACAATGAGCAGTTCTTC
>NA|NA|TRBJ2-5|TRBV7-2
CASSLEPGTQYF
TGTGCCAGCAGCCTGGAACCCGGGACCCAGTACTTC
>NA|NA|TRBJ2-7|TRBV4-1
CASQDPGRNEQYF
TGCGCCAGCCAAGATCCAGGTCGAAACGAGCAGTACTTC
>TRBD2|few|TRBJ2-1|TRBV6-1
CASSEAARLAGGWEQFF
TGTGCCAGCAGTGAAGCCGCCCGACTAGCGGGGGGCTGGGAGCAGTTCTTC
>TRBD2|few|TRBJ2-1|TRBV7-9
CASGSSGKHEQFF
TGTGCCAGCGGGTCTAGCGGGAAACATGAGCAGTTCTTC
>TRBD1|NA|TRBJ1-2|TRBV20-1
CSARDSTGGYGYTF
TGCAGTGCTAGAGATAGCACAGGGGGGTATGGCTACACCTTC
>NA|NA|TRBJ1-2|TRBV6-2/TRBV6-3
CASSYSFEARLSYGYTF
TGTGCCAGCAGTTACTCTTTTGAGGCACGGTTGAGCTATGGCTACACCTTC
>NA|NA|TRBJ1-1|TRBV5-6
CASSFYRIHNTEAFF
TGTGCCAGCAGCTTTTACAGAATCCATAACACTGAAGCTTTCTTT
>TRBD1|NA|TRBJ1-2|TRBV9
CASSVEDRAVYGYTF
TGTGCCAGCAGCGTAGAGGACAGGGCGGTCTATGGCTACACCTTC
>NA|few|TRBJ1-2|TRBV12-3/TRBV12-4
CASSLKIYGYTF
TGTGCCAGCAGTTTGAAAATCTATGGCTACACCTTC
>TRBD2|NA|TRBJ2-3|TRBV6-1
CASSPGGGAADTQYF
TGTGCCAGCTCCCCTGGCGGGGGGGCCGCAGATACGCAGTATTTT
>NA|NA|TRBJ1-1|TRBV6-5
CASNDGLGANTEAFF
TGTGCCAGCAATGACGGGTTGGGGGCGAACACTGAAGCTTTCTTT
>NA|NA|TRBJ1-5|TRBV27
CASRFQGASFNQPQHF
TGTGCCAGCAGATTCCAGGGAGCCTCATTCAATCAGCCCCAGCATTTT
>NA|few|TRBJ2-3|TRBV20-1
CSVQSSGTDTQYF
TGCAGTGTTCAGTCCAGCGGAACAGATACGCAGTATTTT